What follows are 21 T cell receptor delta chains derived from one specimen sequenced in a study of gamma-delta T cells after stem cell transplantation. TCRdb called clones from the RT-PCR reads again using CATT. The table lists around 2,500 delta-chain clones, about a sixth of them singletons. The sequenced sample was gamma-delta T cells. Receptor source: a human donor. It is not recorded whose cells these are; they may come from a transplant donor.

This rearrangement joins TRDV1 to TRDJ1, with 8 bases lining up with TRDD3. TCRdb lists no J gene, so it was determined here by aligning the DNA to germline. The CDR3 sequence is 20 residues long. V lost 2 bases, J lost 4 bases, and 21 bases stayed unmatched. CDR1 is TSWWSYY, CDR2 QGS, per germline. DNA for the CDR3: TGTGCTCTTGGGGAAATTCCCTATTCCTGCGGACTGGGGGCCAGCGATAAACTCATCTTT. This sequence encodes CALGEIPYSCGLGASDKLIF.

Note on this clone: In the same sample, other DNA sequences code for this CDR3. The rearrangement uses TRDV1 and TRDJ2, with no clear D. The germline V and J ends were trimmed by 5 bases and 1 base, with 23 bases remaining between them. CDR1 and CDR2 (germline): TSWWSYY, QGS. This CDR3 region has 19 residues. The CDR3 loop is CALGLLMPLSPLLTAQLFF. CDR3 sequence (DNA): TGTGCTCTTGGGCTTCTAATGCCCCTCTCCCCCCTTTTGACAGCACAACTCTTCTTT.

The rearrangement links TRDV3 to TRDJ1, with a possible D match to TRDD3 (5 bases). Germline V gene sequence: CDR1 TVYSNPD, CDR2 GDNSRS (reference sequence). CDR3 length: 11 amino acids. The V and J ends lost 2 bases and 7 bases respectively, with 11 bases between them. This chain's CDR3 is CAFRTGLKLIF. Here the CDR3 DNA reads TGTGCCTTTCGTACTGGACTTAAACTCATCTTT. The full variable domain, completed using reference TRDV3 and TRDJ1, is CDKVTQSSPDQTVASGSEVVLLCTYDTVYSNPDLFWYRIRPDYSFQFVFYGDNSRSEGADFTQGRFSVKHILTQKAFHLVISPVRTEDSATYYCAFRTGLKLIFGKGTRVTVEP.

This clone has more than one count but fewer than ten. The chain carries TRDV3 and TRDJ1; TRDD3 agrees at 12 bases. The CDR3 totals 21 residues. Germline loops: CDR1 TVYSNPD, CDR2 GDNSRS (reference sequence). Germline trimming cut 2 bases from V and 3 bases from J; bases unmatched to any gene: 25. The chain's CDR3 is CAFPFGLLGDTLGYGPDKLIF. Here the CDR3 DNA reads TGTGCCTTTCCCTTCGGCCTACTGGGGGATACCTTGGGGTACGGTCCCGATAAACTCATCTTT.

Relative to its sample, this clone is medium-sized. The chain recombines TRDV1 with TRDJ1, with TRDD3 matching 10 bases. J gave up 7 bases and V 2 bases, and 19 bases lay outside the gene matches. Germline V lookup: CDR1 TSWWSYY, CDR2 QGS. This CDR3 region has 19 residues. CDR3 coding DNA: TGTGCTCTTGGGGAATTTTCCCCGCTGGGGGATATGGGAGCGAGTAAACTCATCTTT. It is translated as CALGEFSPLGDMGASKLIF.

In this sample, this clone turned up a few times. Being one base from a much bigger clone, this may be a read error. Other DNA sequences in this sample translate to the same CDR3. The genes are TRAV29/DV5 and TRDJ1; weak D call: TRDD3 (6 bases). V lost 0 bases and J lost 0, with 21 bases in between. This CDR3 is built from 18 residues. Germline V gene sequence: CDR1 NSMFDY, CDR2 ISSIKDK. The CDR3 bases are TGTGCAGCAAGCGAATTAGGCCAAGGGATAAAAGACACCGATAAACTCATCTTT. This codes for CAASELGQGIKDTDKLIF. The variable domain in full, with the rest retrieved from reference TRAV29/DV5 and TRDJ1, is DQQVKQNSPSLSVQEGRISILNCDYTNSMFDYFLWYKKYPAEGPTFLISISSIKDKNEDGRFTVFLNKSAKHLSLHIVPSQPGDSAVYFCAASELGQGIKDTDKLIFGKGTRVTVEP.

This clone has a handful of counts. The same CDR3 is also encoded by other DNA sequences in this sample. This chain uses TRDV3 with TRDJ2; TRDD3 aligns across 7 bases. The CDR3 loop spans 16 amino acids. V trimming: 3 bases; J trimming: 2 bases; junction bases outside the gene matches: 12. The germline V gene encodes CDR1 TVYSNPD and CDR2 GDNSRS (reference sequence). The CDR3 spells CALSGEGIGLTAQLFF. The CDR3 region has the DNA TGTGCCTTGTCAGGCGAGGGGATAGGGTTGACAGCACAACTCTTCTTT. Looking up the rest from reference TRDV3 and TRDJ2 gives the full variable domain: CDKVTQSSPDQTVASGSEVVLLCTYDTVYSNPDLFWYRIRPDYSFQFVFYGDNSRSEGADFTQGRFSVKHILTQKAFHLVISPVRTEDSATYYCALSGEGIGLTAQLFFGKGTQLIVEP.

With respect to this clone: This is likely an artifact of a read error, given a far larger clone one base away. The V call is TRDV2, the J call TRDJ3; D may be TRDD3 (5 bases). V dropped 3 bases and J dropped 0 bases, with 8 bases sitting between them. This CDR3 region has 16 residues. Germline V CDR1 and CDR2: GEAIGNYY, EKD. The CDR3 reads CACDLGSSWDTRQMFF. DNA of the CDR3: TGTGCCTGTGACTTGGGGAGCTCCTGGGACACCCGACAGATGTTTTTC.

As regards this clone: This likely reflects a read error, since a far larger clone is one base away. The V call is TRDV2, the J call TRDJ3, with TRDD3 identical over 8 bases. Per the germline V gene, CDR1 is GEAIGNYY and CDR2 is EKD. The CDR3 has 18 amino acids. The CDR3 DNA is TGTGCCTGTGACACCTGGGGGATTCACTCCTGGTACACCCGACAGATGTTTTTC. Amino acid sequence: CACDTWGIHSWYTRQMFF.

In regard to this clone: The sample has other DNA sequences that encode this CDR3 too. The genes are TRDV3 and TRDJ1, with 10 nucleotides matching TRDD3. CDR1 is TVYSNPD and CDR2 is GDNSRS in the germline V gene (reference sequence). The CDR3 covers 19 residues. Here the CDR3 reads CASKLPANWGIDYTDKLIF. The CDR3 nucleotides are TGTGCTTCAAAACTTCCTGCTAACTGGGGGATCGACTACACCGATAAACTCATCTTT.

The V gene is TRDV3, the J gene TRDJ1; D is perhaps TRDD3 (5 bases). V was cut by 2 bases and J by 2 bases, with 24 bases left in between. CDR3 length equals 17 residues. Germline CDR1 reads TVYSNPD; CDR2 reads GDNSRS (reference sequence). CDR3 sequence: CAFPAPSLGDRTDKLIF. DNA for the CDR3: TGTGCCTTTCCGGCCCCGTCTCTGGGAGATCGGACCGATAAACTCATCTTT.

In this sample, this clone turned up a few times. This sequence may be a read error, since a much larger clone differs from it by one base. This chain connects TRDV2 to TRDJ3; the D is unclear. The CDR3 spans 18 residues. Germline CDR1 is GEAIGNYY and CDR2 is EKD. The CDR3 nucleotides are TGTGCCTGTGACACCTTGCTGATTCGCTCCTGGTACACCCGACAGATGTTTTTC. Protein product: CACDTLLIRSWYTRQMFF.

Details on this clone: A far larger clone is just one base off, so this is likely a read error. Additional DNA sequences in this sample encode the identical CDR3. The chain links TRDV2 to TRDJ2, with 8 positions matching TRDD3. This CDR3 region has 18 residues. Germline values: CDR1 GEAIGNYY, CDR2 EKD. DNA of the CDR3: TGTGCCTGTGACACGAGGTGGGGGATCCCTGCTTTGACAGCTCAACTCTTCTTT. This translates into CACDTRWGIPALTAQLFF.

This clone is labeled as medium-sized. This same CDR3 is encoded by further DNA sequences in the sample. The chain carries TRDV1 and TRDJ1; D tentatively reads TRDD2 or TRDD3 (9 bases each). This CDR3 is 21 amino acids long. V gave up 1 base and J gave up 0 bases, with 27 bases separating them. Germline assignment: CDR1 TSWWSYY and CDR2 QGS. The CDR3, as DNA: TGTGCTCTTGGGGAACGAGCCTTCCTACCTTACTGGGGGACCTACACCGATAAACTCATCTTT. Protein product: CALGERAFLPYWGTYTDKLIF.

This clone was seen a few times. The rearrangement links TRDV1 to TRDJ1, with 9 bases that match TRDD3. The J gene was missing in TCRdb and was found by matching the end of the DNA to germline. V lost 0 bases, J lost 0 bases, and 17 bases stayed unmatched. This CDR3 spans 21 amino acids. Germline assignment: CDR1 TSWWSYY and CDR2 QGS. This CDR3 is CALGELSPSRLGDPYTDKLIF. CDR3 sequence (DNA): TGTGCTCTTGGGGAACTGTCACCTTCCCGACTGGGGGACCCATACACCGATAAACTCATCTTT.

This clone came up a few times. Compared with germline, one end of the junction differs, possibly owing to a read error. This sequence joins TRDV2 and TRDJ2; TRDD3 matches at 12 bases. CDR1 and CDR2 from the germline V gene are GEAIGNYY and EKD. The CDR3 runs 17 residues. The CDR3 region has the DNA TGTGCCTGTGACTTACTGGGGGATACATCCTTGACAGCACGACTCTTCTTT. As protein: CACDLLGDTSLTARLFF.

This clone was counted a few times. A much bigger clone sits one base away, suggesting this may be a read error. The genes are TRDV1 and TRDJ1; 10 bases are shared with TRDD3. The CDR3 covers 16 residues. Germline CDR1 is TSWWSYY and CDR2 is QGS. The CDR3 sequence is CALGGFTGGFTDRLIF. In nucleotides, the CDR3 is TGTGCTCTTGGGGGCTTTACTGGGGGATTCACCGATAGACTCATCTTT.

This clone was seen a handful of times. At one of its ends the junction is not consistent with the germline gene, which may arise from a read error. Other DNA variants within this sample encode the same CDR3. V and J are TRDV1 and TRDJ2; either TRDD2 or TRDD3 may supply D (8 bases each). The germline V gene encodes CDR1 TSWWSYY and CDR2 QGS. The CDR3 consists of 23 residues. The CDR3 loop reads CALGESPYLPTYWGLLKTAQLFF. The DNA of the CDR3 is TGCGCTCTTGGGGAAAGCCCGTATCTTCCTACGTACTGGGGGTTGCTCAAGACAGCACAACTCTTCTTT.

No V segment was called; the J segment is TRDJ3; the table's D call TRDD3 went unverified against the DNA. This CDR3 region has 20 residues. The CDR3 is CACDTYWGLPLSCDTRQMFF. CDR3 nucleotides: TGTGCCTGTGACACTTACTGGGGGCTGCCCCTCTCCTGTGACACCCGCCAGATGTTTTTC.

This clone is termed medium-sized. This sample includes further DNA sequences coding for the same CDR3. The chain employs TRDV2 and TRDJ3; 10 bases map to TRDD3. V lost 0 bases, J lost 0 bases, and 13 bases stayed unmatched. Per germline, CDR1 GEAIGNYY and CDR2 EKD. The CDR3 loop spans 22 amino acids. The CDR3 reads CACDTVYWGIGPSSWDTRQMFF. For the CDR3, the DNA is TGTGCCTGTGACACCGTCTACTGGGGGATCGGACCTAGCTCCTGGGACACCCGACAGATGTTTTTC.

On this clone: This sequence may be a read error, since a much larger clone differs from it by one base. The CDR3 sequence: CACDTGNWGTSSRDTRQMFF. CDR3 DNA sequence: TGTGCCTGTGACACCGGGAACTGGGGGACCAGCTCCAGGGACACCCGACAGATGTTTTTC. V usage is TRDV2 and J usage is TRDJ3, with 9 bases matching TRDD3. The CDR3 sequence is 20 residues long. The V gene's germline CDR1 is GEAIGNYY and CDR2 EKD.